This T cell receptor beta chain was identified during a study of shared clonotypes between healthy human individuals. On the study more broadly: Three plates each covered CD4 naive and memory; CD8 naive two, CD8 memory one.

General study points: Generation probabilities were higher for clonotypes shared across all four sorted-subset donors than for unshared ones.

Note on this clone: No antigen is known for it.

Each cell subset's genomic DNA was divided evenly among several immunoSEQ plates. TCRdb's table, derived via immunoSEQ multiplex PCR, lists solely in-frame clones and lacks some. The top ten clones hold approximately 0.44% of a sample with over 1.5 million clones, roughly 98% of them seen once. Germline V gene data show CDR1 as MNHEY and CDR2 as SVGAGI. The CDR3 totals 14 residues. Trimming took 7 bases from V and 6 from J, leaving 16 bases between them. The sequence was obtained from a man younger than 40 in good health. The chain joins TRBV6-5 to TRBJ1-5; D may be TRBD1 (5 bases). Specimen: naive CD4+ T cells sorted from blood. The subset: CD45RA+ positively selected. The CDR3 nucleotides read TGTGCCAGCACTGTCAGCGGGGGGGGTCAGCCCCAGCATTTT. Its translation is CASTVSGGGQPQHF.